This T cell receptor beta chain was observed in a study of shared clonotypes between healthy human individuals (dated by TCRdb to the early 2020s). With regard to the full study: A few men and a couple of women, aged 18 to 49 years, made up the cohort. For each donor, CD4 naive and CD4 memory were each given three plates, CD8 naive was given two plates, and CD8 memory was given one plate. Blood TCR repertoires of a handful of healthy adults were deeply sequenced to estimate repertoire size and the extent of clonotype sharing between individuals. Different laboratories and diverse techniques were used to prepare libraries and sequence TCR repertoires, to increase sequencing depth and limit assay-specific biases. Between about 0.8 and 9 billion PBMCs per donor were obtained by leukapheresis. Points the paper makes about the study in general: Even with the large sequencing depth, rarefaction of the sorted-subset datasets indicated that sequencing was incomplete. Sampling was restricted to blood, and TCR repertoires in tissues likely differ from the TCR repertoires found in blood. Clonotypes shared by all four sorted-subset donors showed higher generation probabilities than non-shared clonotypes. Naive subsets generally had larger estimated clonotype richness than memory subsets did. Pairwise subsampling indicated that sequencing depth was expected to affect the degree of clonotype sharing among donors. Around 5% of naive CD4, 3.5% of naive CD8, 2.3% of memory CD4, and about 0.4% of memory CD8 clonotypes were shared across several donors. Because the study included a small number of donors, the genetic and exposure-history diversity represented was limited.

Note on this clone: Its antigen remains unidentified. No base quality information exists; no much larger clone differs at one position.

TCR CDR3 regions were amplified from genomic DNA by multiplex PCR using the deep immunoSEQ assay. Extracted genomic DNA from each cell subset was spread evenly across all wells of several immunoSEQ 96-well plates, with each plate serving as a replicate. For sorted subsets, approximately 210 ng genomic DNA, equal to some 28,000 T cell genomes, was loaded into each replicate PCR. Purified libraries were quantified with a Qubit 3.0 fluorometer, sized on a Bioanalyzer 2100, and re-quantified with the KAPA Library Quantification kit. A separate single-read 150-cycle Illumina NextSeq 550 flow cell was used to sequence each immunoSEQ 96-well plate. The original methods were these. Because only junctional sequences without quality scores were contained in the immunoSEQ output, filtering matching that applied to full-length reads could not be performed. Sequences were annotated with PyIR, a Python wrapper for IgBLAST v1.9, and V/J genes and CDR3 were assigned using IMGT germline references. Reads were removed for weak V/J assignments (E-value above 1e-6), missing CDR3, stop codons, out-of-frame junctions, or ambiguous translated residues. V3J clonotypes were defined as sequences sharing the same inferred V gene, J gene, and CDR3 amino acid sequence. Percentage overlap between repertoires was computed as shared unique clonotypes divided by the size of the smaller repertoire. Repertoire richness was assessed with RTK rarefaction, the Chao1 estimator, and Recon v2.1 estimates of unobserved clonotypes. For all TCRbeta clonotypes obtained by the gDNA method from a few donors, generation probabilities were computed with OLGA. The immuneACCESS repertoire file appears here via TCRdb, limited to in-frame rearrangements. These files lack a portion of the clones; in checked studies, under half of the deficit traces to unresolved V genes, and the cause of the others is not known. That table furnishes V, J and clone size, whereas the DNA furnished D and trimming. The sample table holds 2 million to 3 million clones, of which 90% to 95% were seen once. The ten top clones hold 0.36% of the sample.

Healthy HIV-negative adults with no recently reported acute infections or vaccinations were included as donors. Every donor was a Caucasian adult living in Nashville, Tennessee, USA. CD4+ T cells were enriched through magnetic negative selection, after which naive cells were positively selected on CD45RA and the remaining negative fraction served as the memory subset. After blood collection by leukapheresis, PBMCs were isolated using Ficoll-Histopaque density gradient centrifugation and then cryopreserved in the vapor phase of liquid nitrogen. Purity and quantity of every magnetically sorted T cell population were checked by analytical flow cytometry. Each sorted fraction had its genomic DNA isolated and then quantified by UV absorbance on a Nanodrop 2000c. Cut back by 2 bases and 6 bases, the V and J ends lie 15 bases apart. The CDR3 has 15 amino acids, counting the end cysteine and phenylalanine. Of the read, only the CDR3 DNA is kept; its 45 bases are in frame from base 1. The CDR1 and CDR2 encoded by the germline V gene (reference sequence) are SEHNR and FQNEAQ.

The TCR was taken from a man aged 18 to 30 in good health. Some clones in this sample may be carry-over from other donors' samples. The material sequenced was naive CD4+ T cells from PBMCs. This sample's cell subset or site label indicates: CD45RA+ positively selected. Recombination joined TRBV7-9 with TRBJ2-3; TRBD2 might be the D gene, on 6 matching bases. For the CDR3, the sequence is CASSLLEGRTDTQYF. At the DNA level, the sequence is TGTGCCAGCAGCTTACTAGAAGGGAGGACGGATACGCAGTATTTT.